This T cell receptor beta chain was recovered during a study of regulatory T cells in long-lasting Graves disease (dated by TCRdb to about 2021). Turning to the overall study: To count as having persistent Graves' disease, a patient had to have received antithyroid drug treatment for over 5 years with TSH receptor autoantibodies remaining persistently positive. Peripheral blood TCR sequencing and RNA sequencing compared persistent Graves' disease patients with newly diagnosed Graves' disease patients. Antithyroid drugs had been taken for approximately 9.5 years on average by persistent Graves' disease patients in the clinical cohort. A total of some 35 samples underwent TCR sequencing: around 13 from persistent and some 20 from newly diagnosed Graves' disease patients. The study was registered as a clinical trial and conducted in China.

The CDR3 covers 14 residues, taking in both the cysteine and the phenylalanine. Only CDR3 DNA is held: 42 bases, read in frame from base 1. The germline ends are 15 bases apart after V is trimmed by 7 bases and J by 3 bases. As encoded in the germline V gene, CDR1 is KGHDR while CDR2 is SFDVKD. Libraries came from multiplex PCR. The instrument was an Illumina HiSeq 4000. iRepertoire HTBI primers and Arm-PCR amplification of CDR3 regions were used to construct TCR beta libraries. PCR products were gel purified before sequencing. The paper's data handling went like this. Gene usage analysis of CDR3 amino acid clonotypes used the 55 to 65 TRBV and around 13 TRBJ segments found across samples. COPE and FqMerger were used to merge the filtered high-quality paired reads into contigs. BLAST was used to align contigs to the IMGT TRBV, TRBD and TRBJ reference genes, and CDR3 was defined following IMGT. Highly expanded clones were defined as clonotypes with a frequency above 0.1%. Shannon entropy was used to measure repertoire diversity, and the Gini coefficient was used to measure V-J evenness. A clonotype was considered public if more than one individual shared it. The raw public reads went through TCRdb reprocessing: fastp at Q25, MiXCR clone calling, in-frame beta chains kept. A single entry per CDR3 protein holds the most common genes and DNA from its merged rows. The V and J calls and clone size are TCRdb's, not the authors'. Present in this sample are under 500,000 distinct CDR3 sequences, around 20% of which were seen just once. 6.5% to 8% of the sample belongs to the ten largest clones.

With regard to this clonotype: This receptor's antigen is unknown. No much larger clone exists at a distance of one base, and base qualities are not known.

Results and caveats for the whole study, not just this receptor: A larger number of public clonotypes was shared among persistent patients (about 2,700) than among newly diagnosed patients (approximately 1,000). The study examined only peripheral blood because the primary lesion, thyroid tissue, could not be accessed. Preferential use of TRBV28, TRBJ1-2 and TRBJ2-5 was observed in persistent disease, whereas TRBV20-1 and TRBJ2-1 were favored in newly diagnosed disease. Compared with newly diagnosed patients, patients with persistent Graves' disease had lower TCR Shannon entropy and fewer highly expanded clones, which suggests clonal expansion. Sequencing and analysis were limited to the TCR beta chain. The authors noted that the small sample size was a limitation that may lower accuracy.

The time point label here, explained by the study, means: persistent/refractory GD, antithyroid drugs over 5 years with positive TRAb. For both TCR sequencing and RNA sequencing, RNA was extracted from PBMCs using TRIzol. Graves' disease was diagnosed according to American Thyroid Association guidelines. Patients were recruited from an endocrinology department in Xi'an, China. Each patient gave about 10 milliliters of peripheral blood, collected in an EDTA anticoagulant tube. Ficoll Paque Plus density gradient separation was used to isolate PBMCs, and no additional T cell sorting was done. RNA quality was checked with an Agilent 2100 Bioanalyzer and agarose gel, and concentration with a NanoDrop 2000.

This material consisted of peripheral blood mononuclear cells (PBMCs), taken when the disease was refractory, from a patient treated with antithyroid drugs. In this chain, TRBV24-1 is recombined with TRBJ2-7; the D segment could be TRBD2, given 5 matching bases. This clonotype originated in a female donor with Graves disease. The CDR3 protein is CATSPSGRGYEQYF. The DNA sequence reads TGTGCCACCAGCCCCTCCGGTCGGGGCTACGAGCAGTACTTC.